This TCR beta chain was found in a study of sequential checkpoint blockade in melanoma. In the study overall: After both sequences, patients received maintenance nivolumab.

This sample's treatment: randomized to nivolumab then ipilimumab (arm A) or the reverse (arm B). Clones were read by immunoSEQ multiplex PCR, and TCRdb kept only the in-frame ones, dropping some. Of over 1,100 clones listed, about a fifth are singletons. Sequences were derived from tumor tissue (inferred from file names), sampled from a patient given nivolumab and ipilimumab in sequence. The receptor's source is a human donor with melanoma.

The CDR3 is CASTQTGTFVYEKLFF. As DNA, the CDR3 is TGTGCCAGCACCCAAACAGGGACCTTTGTTTATGAAAAACTGTTTTTT. The chain is built from TRBV12-5 and TRBJ1-4, with D tentatively TRBD1 (6 bases). In germline, CDR1 is LGHNT, CDR2 FRNRAP. The CDR3 covers 16 residues. The full variable domain, completed using reference TRBV12-5 and TRBJ1-4, is DARVTQTPRHKVTEMGQEVTMRCQPILGHNTVFWYRQTMMQGLELLAYFRNRAPLDDSGMPKDRFSAEMPDATLATLKIQPSEPRDSAVYFCASTQTGTFVYEKLFFGSGTQLSVL.